The 5 T cell receptor beta chains presented below share a single source sample, sequenced in a study of shared clonotypes between healthy human individuals. Produced via immunoSEQ multiplex PCR; TCRdb's table is partial and in-frame only. This repertoire shows 2 million to 2.5 million clones, 90% to 96% found once; its top ten account for around 0.13%. Sequencing input: naive CD4+ T cells sorted from blood. The subset: CD45RA+ positively selected. Receptor source: a man aged 18-30 years in good health.

As regards this clone: The same CDR3 arises from other DNA sequences in this sample as well. The V gene is TRBV18, the J gene TRBJ2-1, with 12 bases identical to TRBD2. Looked up from germline, CDR1 is KGHSH and CDR2 is LQKENI. Trimming at V came to 3 bases and at J to 7 bases, leaving 1 base not matched to a gene. CDR3 length equals 14 residues. The CDR3 region is CASSPGLAGNEQFF. CDR3 coding DNA: TGTGCCAGCTCACCCGGACTAGCGGGGAATGAGCAGTTCTTC.

This chain links TRBV6-5 with TRBJ2-5; perhaps D is TRBD1 or TRBD2 (5 bases each). Per the germline V gene, CDR1 is MNHEY and CDR2 is SVGAGI. The CDR3 is made up of 12 amino acids. Deletions cut 0 bases from V and 13 bases from J, with 12 bases between. The CDR3 sequence: CASSYSEVRGYF. The CDR3 DNA sequence: TGTGCCAGCAGTTACTCGGAGGTAAGGGGGTACTTC.

The chain joins TRBV18 to TRBJ1-1, with TRBD1 as a possible D gene (5 bases). The CDR3 totals 16 residues. CDR1 KGHSH and CDR2 LQKENI come from the germline V gene. Trimming removed 5 bases from V and 1 base from J, with 17 bases in between. DNA of the CDR3: TGTGCCAGCTCAGCTGAAATGACAGTCCGGAACACTGAAGCTTTCTTT. It encodes CASSAEMTVRNTEAFF. Full variable domain (missing parts from reference TRBV18 and TRBJ1-1): NAGVMQNPRHLVRRRGQEARLRCSPMKGHSHVYWYRQLPEEGLKFMVYLQKENIIDESGMPKERFSAEFPKEGPSILRIQQVVRGDSAAYFCASSAEMTVRNTEAFFGQGTRLTVV.

The chain links TRBV2 to TRBJ1-3, with 9 bases that match TRBD1. The CDR3 contains 14 residues. V lost 8 bases, J lost 3 bases, and 5 bases stayed unmatched. CDR1 SNHLY and CDR2 FYNNEI come from the germline V gene. CDR3 in DNA: TGTGCCAGCCGCAGACAGGGGGTTGGAAACACCATATATTTT. Translating it yields CASRRQGVGNTIYF.

The chain has TRBV7-3 and TRBJ2-6; D gene uncertain. This CDR3 region has 12 residues. V dropped 10 bases and J dropped 0 bases, with 4 bases sitting between them. CDR1 SGHTA and CDR2 FQGTGA come from the germline V gene. The CDR3 nucleotides are TGTGCCACCCCCTCTGGGGCCAACGTCCTGACTTTC. This encodes CATPSGANVLTF.